Below, 11 T cell receptor beta chains from the same sample are listed, as sequenced in a study of blood T cell repertoires in COVID-19. Repertoires were generated with immunoSEQ multiplex PCR, while TCRdb's copy carries only in-frame clones and drops some. Of roughly 500,000 clones listed, roughly 90% were seen once; the top ten hold less than 2%. Material for sequencing was PBMCs or T cells enriched from blood (not recorded which). Source of these receptors: a woman in her 40s who had recovered from COVID-19.

The chain carries TRBV28 and TRBJ2-7; 8 bases are shared with TRBD1. V was pared by 7 bases and J by 1 base, with 6 bases of the junction left unmatched. Germline lookup yields CDR1 MDHEN and CDR2 SYDVKM. The CDR3 spans 14 residues. CDR3 in amino acids: CASIPGGHSYEQYF. CDR3 DNA sequence: TGTGCCAGCATCCCAGGGGGCCATTCCTACGAGCAGTACTTC.

V usage is TRBV6-1 and J usage is TRBJ1-4, with 7 positions matching TRBD1. The germline CDR1 and CDR2 sequences are MNHNS and SASEGT. This CDR3 region has 16 residues. V shed 2 bases and J 3 bases; nucleotides not matched to a gene: 6. The DNA for the CDR3 is TGTGCCAGCAGTGAACGGGGACAGCCTTCTAATGAAAAACTGTTTTTT. It is translated as CASSERGQPSNEKLFF.

The genes are TRBV27 and TRBJ1-2; D might be TRBD1 (6 bases). With 3 bases removed from V and 4 bases from J, the gap between germline ends came to 15 bases. This CDR3 is built from 15 residues. The V gene's germline CDR1 is MNHEY and CDR2 SMNVEV (reference sequence). For the CDR3, the DNA is TGTGCCAGCAGTTTGAAGGGAAGGGGGGGCTATGGCTACACCTTC. Protein product: CASSLKGRGGYGYTF.

This clone was observed once. The chain uses TRBV5-1 and TRBJ1-1; 8 positions match TRBD1. Germline V gene sequence: CDR1 SGHRS, CDR2 YFSETQ. The CDR3 has 15 residues. J was trimmed by 0 bases and V by 4 bases; bases with no gene match: 5. CDR3 protein: CASSTRQGMNTEAFF. In DNA, the CDR3 is TGCGCCAGCAGCACAAGACAGGGGATGAACACTGAAGCTTTCTTT. The whole variable domain, remainder taken from reference TRBV5-1 and TRBJ1-1, is KAGVTQTPRYLIKTRGQQVTLSCSPISGHRSVSWYQQTPGQGLQFLFEYFSETQRNKGNFPGRFSGRQFSNSRSEMNVSTLELGDSALYLCASSTRQGMNTEAFFGQGTRLTVV.

The V and J genes are TRBV11-3 and TRBJ1-2; 8 bases map to TRBD1. This CDR3 is built from 14 residues. Losses at the gene ends were 5 bases for V and 5 bases for J; bases not matched to a gene: 7. Germline CDR1 reads SGHNT; CDR2 reads YENEEA. The CDR3 protein is CASSRDRNRYGYTF. The CDR3 DNA reads as TGTGCCAGCAGCCGGGACAGGAATCGTTATGGCTACACCTTC.

V and J are TRBV18 and TRBJ1-5; D uncertain. V was clipped by 3 bases and J by 0 bases, with 12 bases between them. This CDR3 region has 16 residues. Germline-derived CDR1 and CDR2 are KGHSH and LQKENI. Written as DNA, the CDR3 is TGTGCCAGCTCACCCCCGTCGCGGTATAGCAATCAGCCCCAGCATTTT. Translating gives CASSPPSRYSNQPQHF.

The rearrangement joins TRBV7-9 to TRBJ1-4; D unclear. CDR1 is SEHNR and CDR2 is FQNEAQ in the germline V gene (reference sequence). This CDR3 has 15 residues. Trimming cost V 1 base and J 7 bases, with 13 bases left between them. In DNA, the CDR3 is TGTGCCAGCAGCTTAGTGGGAGGGAGTGGTGAAAAACTGTTTTTT. This translates into CASSLVGGSGEKLFF.

The chain combines TRBV5-1 with TRBJ1-1; TRBD1 matches at 9 bases. Unmatched junction bases numbered 6, after V lost 2 bases and J lost 4 bases. The CDR3 runs to 15 residues. Germline V gives CDR1 SGHRS, CDR2 YFSETQ. DNA of the CDR3: TGCGCCAGCAGCTTACAGGGGGCCTTGAGCACTGAAGCTTTCTTT. It specifies CASSLQGALSTEAFF.

CDR3 sequence: CASSRQHGREAAYEQYF. DNA of the CDR3: TGTGCCAGCAGCCGGCAACACGGGCGGGAGGCGGCCTACGAGCAGTACTTC. The rearrangement uses TRBV4-2 and TRBJ2-7, with 8 nucleotides matching TRBD2. The germline V gene encodes CDR1 LGHNA and CDR2 YNFKEQ. The CDR3 is 17 residues long. With V trimmed by 4 bases and J by 2 bases, 13 bases remained unmatched.

The CDR3 sequence: CASSAGQMNTEAFF. CDR3 DNA: TGTGCCAGCAGCGCGGGACAGATGAACACTGAAGCTTTCTTT. The J gene is TRBJ1-1, the V gene TRBV5-4; 7 positions match TRBD1. The junction had 3 bases not matched to a gene; V was cut back by 4 bases and J by 0 bases. This CDR3 comprises 14 residues. Germline CDR1 SGHNT, CDR2 YYREEE (reference sequence). Full variable domain (outside the CDR3, taken from reference TRBV5-4 and TRBJ1-1): ETGVTQSPTHLIKTRGQQVTLRCSSQSGHNTVSWYQQALGQGPQFIFQYYREEENGRGNFPPRFSGLQFPNYSSELNVNALELDDSALYLCASSAGQMNTEAFFGQGTRLTVV.

The V gene is TRBV11-3, the J gene TRBJ1-1, with a tentative D call TRBD1 (6 bases). Germline lookup yields CDR1 SGHNT and CDR2 YENEEA. The V gene lost 5 bases and the J gene lost 0 bases, with 13 bases spanning the gap. The CDR3 length is 15 residues. CDR3 coding DNA: TGTGCCAGCAGCCCACAACAGGGCGTGAACACTGAAGCTTTCTTT. This encodes CASSPQQGVNTEAFF.